This TCR beta chain is drawn from a study of regulatory T cells in long-lasting Graves disease. The overall study: Antithyroid drugs had been taken under 3 months by newly diagnosed Graves' patients.

Time point indicated: newly diagnosed GD, antithyroid drugs for less than 3 months. From RNA extracted from PBMCs, the TCR library was made. The TCR beta library used iRepertoire HTBI primers with Arm-PCR amplification of CDR3. From the multiplex PCR reads, TCRdb called clonotypes with MiXCR, one entry per CDR3 protein. Of about 620,000 distinct CDR3 sequences in the sample, roughly 16% were seen once. These same records also appear under a second study, on T cells in Graves' hyperthyroidism and ophthalmopathy. That report notes: The diagnostic basis comprised clinical symptoms, serum thyroxine and TRAb, thyroid ultrasound and orbital computed tomography. By a 13 V-J model, ophthalmopathy was set apart from stable hyperthyroidism.

Material: peripheral blood mononuclear cells (PBMCs), obtained at new diagnosis, from a patient treated with antithyroid drugs. The clonotype comes from a woman between 25 and 40 years old with Graves disease.

The CDR3 nucleotides are TGTGCCAGCAGCCGATCGGGGGGGGGTCCCAGCTCCTACAATGAGCAGTTCTTC. Amino acids: CASSRSGGGPSSYNEQFF. This chain joins TRBV9 and TRBJ2-1, with 8 positions matching TRBD2. The CDR3 totals 18 residues. Germline trimming cut 4 bases from V and 0 bases from J; bases unmatched to any gene: 12. Germline CDR1 reads SGDLS; CDR2 reads YYNGEE.